This record covers a single T cell receptor beta chain. What it binds is not known. These data are taken from a study of cytomegalovirus exposure and HLA in healthy donors. Broader study findings: In vitro confirmation showed three CMV-associated chains to be CMV antigen specific. Roughly uniform depth of sequencing across donors was assumed in presence/absence analyses. Investigators reported more than 150 TCR beta chains as tied to cytomegalovirus.

Samples came from healthy bone marrow donors. 60 Vbeta and 13 Jbeta primers were used in PCR. Produced via immunoSEQ multiplex PCR; TCRdb's table is partial and in-frame only. The sample yields more than 110,000 clones, about four fifths seen once. V was cut by 6 bases and J by 9 bases, with 18 bases left in between. The CDR3 runs to 15 residues. Per germline, CDR1 LNHDA and CDR2 SQIVND (reference sequence). This clonotype originated in a man aged 40-49 years in good health and CMV-seropositive. The chain joins TRBV19 to TRBJ1-6; D might be TRBD1 (5 bases). Sequencing was performed on PBMCs. CDR3 amino acids: CASSAGGADLSPLHF. CDR3 bases: TGTGCCAGTAGCGCGGGAGGGGCGGACCTTTCACCCCTCCACTTT.